Shown below are 18 T cell receptor beta chains from a single sample sequenced in a study of blood T cell repertoires in COVID-19. The protocol was immunoSEQ multiplex PCR, while the TCRdb copy is restricted to in-frame clones and leaves out a portion. Of 150,000 to 200,000 clones in the sample, about 90% were seen once. Sequencing input: peripheral blood. These receptor sequences come from a woman aged 55-70 years with COVID-19, enrolled during active disease.

V gene TRBV5-1 combines with J gene TRBJ1-6, with TRBD1 matching 7 bases. The CDR3 length is 15 residues. Germline-derived CDR1 and CDR2 are SGHRS and YFSETQ. The J segment lost 6 bases and the V segment lost 4 bases, leaving 7 bases of the junction unmatched. The CDR3 loop reads CASSHSGQSNSPLHF. The DNA of the CDR3 is TGCGCCAGCAGCCATTCGGGACAGAGTAATTCACCCCTCCACTTT. Full variable domain (remainder filled in from reference TRBV5-1 and TRBJ1-6): KAGVTQTPRYLIKTRGQQVTLSCSPISGHRSVSWYQQTPGQGLQFLFEYFSETQRNKGNFPGRFSGRQFSNSRSEMNVSTLELGDSALYLCASSHSGQSNSPLHFGNGTRLTVT.

The chain carries TRBV5-1 and TRBJ2-3; the D gene is possibly TRBD1 (6 bases). With 4 bases removed from V and 2 bases from J, the gap between germline ends came to 14 bases. CDR1 is SGHRS and CDR2 is YFSETQ in the germline V gene. This CDR3 comprises 15 residues. CDR3 in amino acids: CASSPTAGVTDTQYF. The CDR3 DNA reads as TGCGCCAGCAGCCCAACGGCAGGGGTCACAGATACGCAGTATTTT.

This rearrangement joins TRBV9 to TRBJ2-1; TRBD1 agrees at 10 bases. The CDR3 totals 15 residues. CDR1 is SGDLS, CDR2 YYNGEE, per germline. Losses at the gene ends were 1 base for V and 8 bases for J; bases not matched to a gene: 6. The CDR3 sequence is CASSVSGTGAYEQFF. The CDR3 nucleotides are TGTGCCAGCAGCGTATCTGGGACAGGGGCTTATGAGCAGTTCTTC.

V gene TRBV11-3 combines with J gene TRBJ2-7; D is uncertain. The V end was cut by 3 bases, the J end by 1 base, with 10 bases between. This CDR3 contains 14 residues. The germline CDR1 and CDR2 sequences are SGHNT and YENEEA. CDR3 coding DNA: TGTGCCAGCAGCTTCGCCAGCGTGTCCTACGAGCAGTACTTC. Translating gives CASSFASVSYEQYF.

The chain combines TRBV9 with TRBJ1-2; TRBD1 is a possible D gene (5 bases). The CDR3 sequence is 12 residues long. V shed 6 bases and J shed 7 bases, with 13 bases lying between them. The germline gives CDR1 SGDLS, CDR2 YYNGEE. The chain's CDR3 is CASNQGTVGYTF. CDR3 bases: TGTGCCAGCAATCAGGGAACGGTTGGCTACACCTTC.

This clone was counted once. J is TRBJ2-3 and V is TRBV24-1, with D tentatively TRBD2 (6 bases). Deletions cut 2 bases from V and 0 bases from J, with 8 bases between. This CDR3 is 15 amino acids long. Looked up from germline, CDR1 is KGHDR and CDR2 is SFDVKD. CDR3 loop: CATSDSSASTDTQYF. As DNA, the CDR3 is TGTGCCACCAGTGATTCTAGCGCCAGCACAGATACGCAGTATTTT.

This clone was observed once. This chain links TRBV13 with TRBJ1-6; 7 bases match TRBD1. The V gene end was trimmed by 2 bases and the J gene end by 7 bases; junction bases not matched to a gene: 8. This CDR3 is built from 16 residues. Germline CDR1 is PRHDT and CDR2 is FYEKMQ (reference sequence). The CDR3 here is CASSLPRGQANSPLHF. As DNA, the CDR3 is TGTGCCAGCAGCTTACCCCGAGGACAGGCGAATTCACCCCTCCACTTT.

This rearrangement joins TRBV7-2 to TRBJ2-7; TRBD1 matches at 7 bases. Per germline, CDR1 SGHTA and CDR2 FQGNSA. The CDR3 has 13 residues. V trimming: 3 bases; J trimming: 5 bases; junction bases outside the gene matches: 4. CDR3 bases: TGTGCCAGCAGCTTCCGGACAGGTCACGAGCAGTACTTC. Translation: CASSFRTGHEQYF.

V usage is TRBV5-1 and J usage is TRBJ2-7; 8 positions match TRBD2. The CDR3 length is 14 residues. Germline CDR1 reads SGHRS; CDR2 reads YFSETQ. After removal of 2 bases from V and 2 bases from J, the junction contained 3 bases not matched to a gene. The CDR3 DNA follows: TGCGCCAGCAGCTTCGGGAGGGGGACCTACGAGCAGTACTTC. As protein: CASSFGRGTYEQYF.

The chain combines TRBV29-1 with TRBJ2-3; 14 positions match TRBD2. V shed 7 bases, J shed 0 bases, and the junction held 9 bases outside the gene matches. There are 17 residues in the CDR3. Germline V gene data show CDR1 as SQVTM and CDR2 as ANQGSEA. Here the CDR3 reads CSASGLAGVGSTDTQYF. As DNA, the CDR3 is TGCAGCGCCTCGGGACTAGCGGGAGTAGGCAGCACAGATACGCAGTATTTT.

This clone was detected once. This rearrangement joins TRBV3-1 (or the pseudogene TRBV3-2) to TRBJ1-5, with 7 nucleotides matching TRBD1. Germline CDR1 and CDR2: LGHDT and YNNKEL (reference sequence). J lost 3 bases, V lost 4 bases, and 3 bases had no gene match. This CDR3 is built from 14 residues. CDR3 bases: TGTGCCAGCAGCCTCAGGGGGAACAATCAGCCCCAGCATTTT. The encoded protein is CASSLRGNNQPQHF.

The chain employs TRBV7-2 and TRBJ2-1, with TRBD1 matching 8 bases. Germline trimming cut 2 bases from V and 8 bases from J; bases unmatched to any gene: 2. The CDR3 contains 13 residues. CDR1 and CDR2 from the germline V gene are SGHTA and FQGNSA. This chain's CDR3 is CASSLNRGYEQFF. The CDR3, as DNA: TGTGCCAGCAGCTTAAACAGGGGGTATGAGCAGTTCTTC.

The chain carries TRBV12-3 or TRBV12-4 and TRBJ1-2; D might be TRBD1 (5 bases). The CDR3 totals 13 residues. V was shortened by 3 bases and J by 8 bases, with 13 bases between the two germline ends. CDR3 sequence: CASSFIKGLGYTF. In DNA, the CDR3 is TGTGCCAGCAGTTTTATCAAGGGACTCGGCTACACCTTC.

The chain is built from TRBV7-2 and TRBJ1-5; 10 bases match TRBD1. Germline V gene data show CDR1 as SGHTA and CDR2 as FQGNSA. Trimming at V came to 1 base and at J to 2 bases, leaving 2 bases not matched to a gene. The CDR3 has 16 amino acids. The DNA of the CDR3 is TGTGCCAGCAGCTTAGGTGGGACAGGGGGCAATCAGCCCCAGCATTTT. Translating gives CASSLGGTGGNQPQHF.

The chain combines TRBV4-3 with TRBJ2-7; 8 positions match TRBD1. There are 16 residues in the CDR3. The germline V gene encodes CDR1 LGHNA and CDR2 YSLEER. Trimming cost V 2 bases and J 3 bases; bases outside gene matches: 9. CDR3 loop: CASSQLAAQGVYEQYF. The CDR3 DNA sequence: TGCGCCAGCAGCCAACTCGCCGCACAGGGGGTCTACGAGCAGTACTTC.

This clone is a singleton in its sample. The chain uses TRBV5-4 and TRBJ2-2; 11 bases agree with TRBD2. Germline CDR1 SGHNT, CDR2 YYREEE (reference sequence). The CDR3 extends over 16 amino acids. Trimming at V came to 4 bases and at J to 6 bases, leaving 8 bases not matched to a gene. In DNA form, the CDR3 reads TGTGCCAGCAGCGTACTAGCGGGAGTCGATGCCGGGGAGCTGTTTTTT. It codes for CASSVLAGVDAGELFF.

This clone has a single count. CDR3 sequence (DNA): TGTGCCAGCAGCGTAACAGCGGGACACACAGATACGCAGTATTTT. Translating gives CASSVTAGHTDTQYF. J is TRBJ2-3 and V is TRBV9, with D tentatively TRBD2 (7 bases). CDR3 length equals 15 residues. V lost 1 base, J lost 2 bases, and 11 bases lay in between. From germline, CDR1 is SGDLS and CDR2 YYNGEE.

The CDR3 region has the DNA TGTGCCACCTCTGCAGGGGGGCCAGATACGCAGTATTTT. Encoded protein: CATSAGGPDTQYF. The chain is built from TRBV24-1 and TRBJ2-3, with D perhaps matching TRBD1 (7 bases). This CDR3 is 13 amino acids long. V lost 9 bases and J 4 bases, leaving 13 bases between the germline ends. Germline CDR1 reads KGHDR; CDR2 reads SFDVKD.